This T cell receptor beta chain is drawn from a study of OX40 agonist ivuxolimab in advanced cancers. Overall study results and limits: Normalized T-cell clonal expansion was also low in a subset of nonresponders.

A remark on this clone: The antigen remains unidentified.

Germline V gene sequence: CDR1 SGHVS, CDR2 FNYEAQ. V gave up 1 base and J gave up 2 bases; unmatched junction bases: 6. This CDR3 has 16 amino acids. Clones were sequenced by immunoSEQ multiplex PCR, and TCRdb holds only the in-frame ones, with some missing. The sample includes 70,000 or so clones, around 91% of them seen just once. Patients were ruled out by autoimmune disease history or systemic immunosuppression. The sample was CD4+ or CD8+ T cells sorted from blood, taken in a trial of the OX40 agonist ivuxolimab. The chain employs TRBV7-6 and TRBJ2-3; 7 bases agree with TRBD2. This TCR was recovered from an adult with an advanced solid tumor such as melanoma, head and neck, liver or kidney cancer. The DNA for the CDR3 is TGTGCCAGCAGCTTAGGCGGGAGAGTAGTCACAGATACGCAGTATTTT. Amino acid sequence: CASSLGGRVVTDTQYF.